This T cell receptor beta chain derives from a study of blood T cell repertoires in COVID-19. Source study methods: Estimation of nucleated cell counts was performed using reference gene primer amplification. Clones were read by immunoSEQ multiplex PCR, and TCRdb kept only the in-frame ones, dropping some. From that table come the V and J calls and clone size; the DNA was used to work out D and trimming. The sample gives some 270,000 clones, 65% to 90% of which show up once; 9.1% is in the top ten. The V gene's germline CDR1 is SGHDT and CDR2 YYEEEE. Trimming removed 2 bases at V and 6 bases at J, with 5 bases between. This CDR3 spans 11 amino acids.

The clonotype originates from a woman aged 45 to 65 with acute COVID-19. What was sequenced was PBMCs or T cells enriched from blood (not recorded which). The rearrangement uses TRBV5-6 and TRBJ1-1; unclear D gene. As DNA, the CDR3 is TGTGCCAGCAGCTTACGGTCTGAAGCTTTCTTT. Amino acid sequence: CASSLRSEAFF.